This TCR beta chain emerged from a study of T cells in Graves' hyperthyroidism and ophthalmopathy. It was RNA transcripts that yielded the amplified TCR beta CDR3 regions. First-round RT-PCR with HTBI primers amplified the TCR CDR3 region. Using its own MiXCR run on the multiplex PCR reads, TCRdb lists one record per CDR3 protein. The table includes about 640,000 distinct CDR3 sequences, under 25% detected once. The CDR3 spans 15 residues. Germline-derived CDR1 and CDR2 are KGHSH and LQKENI. V lost 2 bases to trimming and J lost 1 base, with 12 bases between them. This TCR came from a man between 25 and 39 years old with Graves' ophthalmopathy. The rearrangement links TRBV18 to TRBJ2-7; D possibly corresponds to TRBD2 (5 bases). Specimen: blood. This CDR3 reads CASSPGIASSYEQYF. As DNA, the CDR3 is TGTGCCAGCTCACCAGGGATAGCGTCTTCCTACGAGCAGTACTTC.